This record covers a single T cell receptor beta chain. The V gene's germline CDR1 is MNHEY and CDR2 SVGAGI. This CDR3 comprises 15 residues. V was shortened by 4 bases and J by 3 bases, with 12 bases between the two germline ends. This sample is drawn from a study of T-cell reconstitution after alpha-beta-depleted transplantation in children. Preparing the TCRbeta library involved the use of unique molecular identifiers. From the PCR reads, TCRdb called clonotypes with MiXCR, one entry per CDR3 protein. Of fewer than 750,000 distinct CDR3 sequences listed, roughly 23% were seen once; the top ten hold 12% to 15%.

The source material was PBMCs, mostly from graft donor cells, sampled 360 days after TCRalphabeta/CD19-depleted stem cell transplant. The clonotype was recovered from a boy under two years old who had a stem cell transplant for acute myeloid leukemia, so the T cells may come from the graft donor. The chain recombines TRBV6-5 with TRBJ2-2; D is perhaps TRBD1 (6 bases). CDR3 protein: CASSSRAGDTGELFF. The CDR3 nucleotides read TGTGCCAGCAGTTCCCGGGCAGGGGACACCGGGGAGCTGTTTTTT.